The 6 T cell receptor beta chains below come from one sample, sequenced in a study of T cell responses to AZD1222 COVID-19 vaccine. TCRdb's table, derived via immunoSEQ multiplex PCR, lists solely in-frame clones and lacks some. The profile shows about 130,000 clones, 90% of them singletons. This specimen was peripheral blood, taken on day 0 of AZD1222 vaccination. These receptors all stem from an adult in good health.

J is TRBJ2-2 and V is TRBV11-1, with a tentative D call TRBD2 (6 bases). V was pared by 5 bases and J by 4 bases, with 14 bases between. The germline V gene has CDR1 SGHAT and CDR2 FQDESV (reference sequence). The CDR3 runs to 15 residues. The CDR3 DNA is TGTGCCAGCAGCCCCGGGACTTACGTCACCGGGGAGCTGTTTTTT. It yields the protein CASSPGTYVTGELFF.

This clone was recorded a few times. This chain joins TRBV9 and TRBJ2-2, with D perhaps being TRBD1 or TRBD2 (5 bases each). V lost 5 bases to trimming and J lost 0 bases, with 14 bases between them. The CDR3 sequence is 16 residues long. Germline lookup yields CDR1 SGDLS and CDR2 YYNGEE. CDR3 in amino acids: CASSQGRGTNTGELFF. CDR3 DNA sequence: TGTGCCAGCAGTCAGGGACGGGGAACGAACACCGGGGAGCTGTTTTTT.

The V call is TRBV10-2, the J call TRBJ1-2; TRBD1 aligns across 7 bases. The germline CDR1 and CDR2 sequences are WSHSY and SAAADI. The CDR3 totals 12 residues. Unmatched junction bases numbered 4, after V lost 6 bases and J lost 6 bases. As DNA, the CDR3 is TGCGCCAGCAGGCCCGGGACAGATGGCTACACCTTC. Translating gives CASRPGTDGYTF.

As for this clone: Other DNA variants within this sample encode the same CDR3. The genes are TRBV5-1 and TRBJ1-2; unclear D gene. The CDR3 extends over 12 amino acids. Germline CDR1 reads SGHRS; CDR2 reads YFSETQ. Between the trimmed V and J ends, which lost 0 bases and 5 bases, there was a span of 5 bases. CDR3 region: CASSLGGYGYTF. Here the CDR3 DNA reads TGCGCCAGCAGCTTGGGGGGTTATGGCTACACCTTC.

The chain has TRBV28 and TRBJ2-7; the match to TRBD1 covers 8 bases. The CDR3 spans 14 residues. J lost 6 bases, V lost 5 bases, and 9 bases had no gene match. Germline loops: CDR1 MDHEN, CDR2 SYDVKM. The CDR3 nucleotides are TGTGCCAGCAGTCCCCGGACAGGGACGTCCGAGCAGTACTTC. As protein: CASSPRTGTSEQYF.

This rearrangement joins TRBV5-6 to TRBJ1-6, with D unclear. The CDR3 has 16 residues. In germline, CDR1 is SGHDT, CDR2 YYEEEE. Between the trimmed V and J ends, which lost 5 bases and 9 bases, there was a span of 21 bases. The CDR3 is CASRFRFSAFGSPLHF. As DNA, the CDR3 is TGTGCCAGCAGGTTTCGCTTTTCAGCATTTGGTTCACCCCTCCACTTT.